The clone carrying this TCR beta chain was found many times. The entry originates in a study of patients and donors after allogeneic stem cell transplantation. Germline CDR1 and CDR2: SGHAT and FQNNGV. The V gene lost 1 base and the J gene lost 6 bases, with 7 bases spanning the gap. The CDR3 runs to 12 residues. TCRdb re-analysed the RT-PCR reads in MiXCR, keeping a single row per CDR3 protein. The sample shows roughly 940,000 distinct CDR3 sequences, around 17% of them seen only once. Sequencing was carried out using blood, either unsorted or a sorted T cell fraction (not recorded which). The chain joins TRBV11-2 to TRBJ2-7; the D is unclear. The receptor was isolated from a human donor who was either an allogeneic HSCT recipient or a stem cell or donor lymphocyte infusion donor (not recorded which). It is not recorded whose cells these are; they may come from a transplant donor. The CDR3 loop is CASSLGLGEQYF. The CDR3 DNA sequence: TGTGCCAGCAGCTTAGGGCTGGGCGAGCAGTACTTC.